This is a list of T cell receptor beta chains from one sample in a study of Graves' ophthalmopathy and Graves' hyperthyroidism. MiXCR was run by TCRdb on the multiplex PCR reads, yielding one entry per CDR3 protein. The sample consists of approximately 1.2 million distinct CDR3 sequences, about 36% of them appearing once. The specimen was peripheral blood or thyroid tissue (not recorded which). These receptors all stem from an adult man with Graves' hyperthyroidism. CDR3s include the opening cysteine and the closing phenylalanine or tryptophan. Fields, in order: V gene, D gene, clone size, J gene, CDR3 protein, CDR3 DNA. The D gene is left open where the match is weak. The size entry is marked missing in some rows and otherwise reads once, few, many or a size class.

V gene: TRBV15; D gene: -; clone size: few; J gene: TRBJ2-7; CDR3 protein: CATSARTTYEQYF; CDR3 DNA: TGTGCCACCAGCGCGAGGACCACCTACGAGCAGTACTTC
V gene: TRBV10-3; D gene: -; clone size: -; J gene: TRBJ1-6; CDR3 protein: CAISGRDTNSPLHF; CDR3 DNA: TGTGCCATCAGTGGCCGGGACACGAATTCACCCCTCCACTTT
V gene: TRBV6-5; D gene: TRBD1; clone size: many; J gene: TRBJ1-4; CDR3 protein: CASSFRQGGEKLFF; CDR3 DNA: TGTGCCAGCAGTTTTCGACAGGGCGGTGAAAAACTGTTTTTT
V gene: TRBV9; D gene: TRBD2; clone size: many; J gene: TRBJ2-7; CDR3 protein: CASSVGTSGGNEQYF; CDR3 DNA: TGTGCCAGCAGCGTAGGGACTAGCGGGGGCAACGAGCAGTACTTC
V gene: TRBV7-2; D gene: TRBD1; clone size: many; J gene: TRBJ1-3; CDR3 protein: CASSPRDRVIGNTIYF; CDR3 DNA: TGTGCCAGCAGCCCCCGGGACAGGGTCATTGGAAACACCATATATTTT
V gene: TRBV19; D gene: TRBD1; clone size: -; J gene: TRBJ1-5; CDR3 protein: CASSTRTGIRQPQHF; CDR3 DNA: TGTGCCAGTAGTACCCGGACAGGGATCAGGCAGCCCCAGCATTTT
V gene: TRBV7-2; D gene: -; clone size: many; J gene: TRBJ1-1; CDR3 protein: CASRNQPGTMNTEAFF; CDR3 DNA: TGTGCCAGCAGAAACCAGCCCGGGACAATGAACACTGAAGCTTTCTTT
V gene: TRBV5-4; D gene: -; clone size: many; J gene: TRBJ2-7; CDR3 protein: CASSEALGYEQYF; CDR3 DNA: TGTGCCAGCAGCGAGGCACTAGGTTACGAGCAGTACTTC
V gene: TRBV7-3; D gene: -; clone size: -; J gene: TRBJ2-5; CDR3 protein: CASSLKAGGVEETQYF; CDR3 DNA: TGTGCCAGCAGCTTAAAGGCAGGGGGGGTGGAAGAGACCCAGTACTTC
V gene: TRBV29-1; D gene: -; clone size: many; J gene: TRBJ2-7; CDR3 protein: CSVEKTRLRDGQGYEQYF; CDR3 DNA: TGCAGCGTTGAAAAAACAAGACTTCGGGACGGGCAGGGATACGAGCAGTACTTC
V gene: TRBV27; D gene: -; clone size: -; J gene: TRBJ1-2; CDR3 protein: CASWQQGSYGYTF; CDR3 DNA: TGTGCCAGCTGGCAACAGGGTAGCTATGGCTACACCTTC
V gene: TRBV10-3; D gene: -; clone size: -; J gene: TRBJ1-5; CDR3 protein: CAIRHDTPQPQHF; CDR3 DNA: TGTGCCATCCGTCATGATACACCGCAGCCCCAGCATTTT
V gene: TRBV19; D gene: -; clone size: few; J gene: TRBJ1-2; CDR3 protein: CAWSGQKNNYGYTF; CDR3 DNA: TGTGCCTGGAGTGGACAGAAAAATAACTATGGCTACACCTTC
V gene: TRBV29-1; D gene: TRBD1; clone size: many; J gene: TRBJ1-2; CDR3 protein: CSVPALTGLLGGYTF; CDR3 DNA: TGCAGCGTTCCAGCCTTGACAGGGCTCCTGGGTGGCTACACCTTC
V gene: TRBV11-2; D gene: -; clone size: -; J gene: TRBJ2-7; CDR3 protein: CASSLDWGNYEQYF; CDR3 DNA: TGTGCCAGCAGCTTAGATTGGGGAAACTACGAGCAGTACTTC
V gene: TRBV7-2; D gene: -; clone size: many; J gene: TRBJ2-7; CDR3 protein: CASSKPTISYEQYF; CDR3 DNA: TGTGCCAGCAGCAAACCGACTATCTCCTACGAGCAGTACTTC
V gene: TRBV7-8; D gene: -; clone size: many; J gene: TRBJ1-1; CDR3 protein: CASSLGGYNTAFF; CDR3 DNA: TGTGCCAGCAGCTTAGGGGGCTACAACACAGCTTTCTTT
V gene: TRBV2; D gene: -; clone size: -; J gene: TRBJ2-7; CDR3 protein: CASSGGADEYF; CDR3 DNA: TGTGCCAGCAGTGGAGGGGCTGATGAGTACTTC
V gene: TRBV6-6; D gene: -; clone size: -; J gene: TRBJ1-1; CDR3 protein: CASSYKLMNTEAFF; CDR3 DNA: TGTGCCAGCAGTTACAAGTTGATGAACACTGAAGCTTTCTTT
V gene: TRBV24-1; D gene: -; clone size: few; J gene: TRBJ1-1; CDR3 protein: CATSDLRDQTTHPGGSTQNTEAFF; CDR3 DNA: TGTGCCACCAGTGATTTACGGGACCAAACCACCCACCCCGGTGGGTCGACTCAGAACACTGAAGCTTTCTTT
V gene: TRBV10-3; D gene: TRBD2; clone size: many; J gene: TRBJ2-5; CDR3 protein: CASSPKRTSGGGETQYF; CDR3 DNA: TGTGCCAGCAGTCCCAAACGGACTAGCGGGGGAGGAGAGACCCAGTACTTC
V gene: TRBV10-3; D gene: -; clone size: -; J gene: TRBJ2-5; CDR3 protein: CASVVGNQPQYF; CDR3 DNA: TGTGCCAGCGTAGTGGGCAATCAGCCCCAGTACTTC
V gene: TRBV7-9; D gene: -; clone size: -; J gene: TRBJ2-2; CDR3 protein: CASSPGIVELFF; CDR3 DNA: TGTGCCAGCAGCCCCGGGATCGTGGAGCTGTTTTTT
V gene: TRBV4-2; D gene: TRBD1; clone size: many; J gene: TRBJ2-7; CDR3 protein: CASRQRQGTGNYEQYF; CDR3 DNA: TGTGCCAGCAGGCAGAGACAGGGGACAGGGAACTACGAGCAGTACTTC
V gene: TRBV20-1; D gene: TRBD1; clone size: -; J gene: TRBJ1-4; CDR3 protein: CSARQIRSDRGEKLFF; CDR3 DNA: TGCAGTGCCCGACAGATTCGAAGTGACAGGGGGGAAAAACTGTTTTTT
V gene: TRBV7-2; D gene: -; clone size: -; J gene: TRBJ1-4; CDR3 protein: CASSLNTGVMEKLFF; CDR3 DNA: TGTGCCAGCAGCTTAAACACCGGGGTTATGGAAAAACTGTTTTTT
V gene: TRBV2; D gene: -; clone size: -; J gene: TRBJ1-2; CDR3 protein: CASRGDRPSGGYTF; CDR3 DNA: TGTGCCAGCAGGGGCGACAGGCCGTCGGGTGGCTACACCTTC
V gene: TRBV10-3; D gene: -; clone size: many; J gene: TRBJ1-1; CDR3 protein: CAITGTLNTEAFF; CDR3 DNA: TGTGCCATCACAGGGACATTGAACACTGAAGCTTTCTTT
V gene: TRBV10-2; D gene: TRBD1; clone size: -; J gene: TRBJ1-1; CDR3 protein: CASSVETGHTEAFF; CDR3 DNA: TGTGCCAGCAGCGTAGAGACAGGGCACACTGAAGCTTTCTTT
V gene: TRBV7-2; D gene: TRBD1; clone size: many; J gene: TRBJ1-5; CDR3 protein: CASSLTGTGAVQPQHF; CDR3 DNA: TGTGCCAGCAGCCTAACCGGGACAGGGGCCGTTCAGCCCCAGCATTTT
V gene: TRBV7-6; D gene: TRBD1; clone size: many; J gene: TRBJ2-2; CDR3 protein: CASSRGDRAGTGELFF; CDR3 DNA: TGTGCCAGCAGTCGTGGCGACAGGGCGGGCACCGGGGAGCTGTTTTTT
V gene: TRBV6-5; D gene: TRBD1; clone size: -; J gene: TRBJ2-7; CDR3 protein: CASTPGTGGEQYF; CDR3 DNA: TGTGCCAGCACCCCCGGGACAGGGGGCGAGCAGTACTTC
V gene: TRBV20-1; D gene: -; clone size: many; J gene: TRBJ1-5; CDR3 protein: CSASDRAGHQPQHF; CDR3 DNA: TGCAGTGCTAGTGATAGGGCAGGTCATCAGCCCCAGCATTTT
V gene: TRBV7-9; D gene: -; clone size: -; J gene: TRBJ1-1; CDR3 protein: CASSSLGWHEAFF; CDR3 DNA: TGTGCCAGCAGCAGTTTGGGGTGGCACGAAGCTTTCTTT
V gene: TRBV7-9; D gene: -; clone size: -; J gene: TRBJ1-2; CDR3 protein: CASSSPTGRNYGYTF; CDR3 DNA: TGTGCCAGCAGCTCACCAACAGGACGGAACTATGGCTACACCTTC
V gene: TRBV12-3/TRBV12-4; D gene: -; clone size: -; J gene: TRBJ2-7; CDR3 protein: CASSPPNRWYEQYF; CDR3 DNA: TGTGCCAGCAGCCCCCCAAACAGGTGGTACGAGCAGTACTTC
V gene: TRBV15; D gene: -; clone size: -; J gene: TRBJ2-2; CDR3 protein: CATSSPWEAGELFF; CDR3 DNA: TGTGCCACCAGCAGTCCGTGGGAGGCCGGGGAGCTGTTTTTT
V gene: TRBV6-6; D gene: -; clone size: -; J gene: TRBJ1-2; CDR3 protein: CASSYSAESVGQWNYGYTF; CDR3 DNA: TGTGCCAGCAGTTACTCGGCGGAGAGTGTGGGGCAGTGGAACTATGGCTACACCTTC
V gene: TRBV5-8; D gene: TRBD1; clone size: many; J gene: TRBJ1-2; CDR3 protein: CASSLYGQGAFGYTF; CDR3 DNA: TGTGCCAGCAGCTTGTATGGACAGGGGGCGTTTGGCTACACCTTC
V gene: TRBV20-1; D gene: -; clone size: many; J gene: TRBJ1-2; CDR3 protein: CSASLDSDYGYTF; CDR3 DNA: TGCAGTGCTAGCCTGGACAGCGATTATGGCTACACCTTC
V gene: TRBV12-3/TRBV12-4; D gene: TRBD1; clone size: -; J gene: TRBJ2-5; CDR3 protein: CAGSRDREETQYF; CDR3 DNA: TGTGCCGGCAGTCGGGACAGGGAAGAGACCCAGTACTTC
V gene: TRBV10-3; D gene: TRBD1; clone size: many; J gene: TRBJ1-3; CDR3 protein: CAISDTGQYSGNTIYF; CDR3 DNA: TGTGCCATCAGTGATACGGGACAGTACTCTGGAAACACCATATATTTT
V gene: TRBV9; D gene: -; clone size: -; J gene: TRBJ2-7; CDR3 protein: CASTDGGLSYEQYF; CDR3 DNA: TGCGCCAGCACCGACGGGGGGCTATCCTACGAGCAGTACTTC
V gene: TRBV2; D gene: -; clone size: many; J gene: TRBJ2-7; CDR3 protein: CASSVRHYYEQYF; CDR3 DNA: TGTGCCAGCAGTGTGCGGCACTACTACGAGCAGTACTTC
V gene: TRBV25-1; D gene: -; clone size: once; J gene: TRBJ1-1; CDR3 protein: CASSRDWNTEAFF; CDR3 DNA: TGTGCCAGCAGTCGGGACTGGAACACTGAAGCTTTCTTT
V gene: TRBV15; D gene: -; clone size: few; J gene: TRBJ1-1; CDR3 protein: CATSSLAGSFNTEAFF; CDR3 DNA: TGTGCCACCAGCAGCTTGGCCGGTTCCTTCAACACTGAAGCTTTCTTT
V gene: TRBV24-1; D gene: -; clone size: -; J gene: TRBJ2-5; CDR3 protein: CATSEAGTQETQYF; CDR3 DNA: TGTGCCACCAGTGAAGCCGGGACTCAAGAGACCCAGTACTTC
V gene: TRBV12-3/TRBV12-4; D gene: TRBD1; clone size: few; J gene: TRBJ1-2; CDR3 protein: CASSDTGTGGFYGYTF; CDR3 DNA: TGTGCCAGCAGTGACACCGGGACAGGGGGTTTCTATGGCTACACCTTC
V gene: TRBV12-3/TRBV12-4; D gene: -; clone size: few; J gene: TRBJ2-7; CDR3 protein: CASSSDPYEQYF; CDR3 DNA: TGTGCCAGCAGTTCTGACCCCTACGAGCAGTACTTC
V gene: TRBV11-2; D gene: TRBD1; clone size: -; J gene: TRBJ1-6; CDR3 protein: CASSSSPGQGTPLHF; CDR3 DNA: TGTGCCAGCAGCTCCTCACCGGGACAGGGGACACCCCTCCACTTT
V gene: TRBV2; D gene: -; clone size: many; J gene: TRBJ1-3; CDR3 protein: CASSVGGTSGNTIYF; CDR3 DNA: TGTGCCAGCAGTGTGGGGGGAACGTCTGGAAACACCATATATTTT
V gene: TRBV5-4; D gene: -; clone size: few; J gene: TRBJ2-7; CDR3 protein: CASSWGAGDEQYF; CDR3 DNA: TGTGCCAGCAGCTGGGGGGCAGGGGACGAGCAGTACTTC
V gene: TRBV2; D gene: -; clone size: few; J gene: TRBJ2-7; CDR3 protein: CASSSASGQTYEQYF; CDR3 DNA: TGTGCCAGCAGTTCCGCTTCGGGTCAGACCTACGAGCAGTACTTC
V gene: TRBV20-1; D gene: TRBD1; clone size: many; J gene: TRBJ2-5; CDR3 protein: CSAAGQGALRDVAQYF; CDR3 DNA: TGCAGTGCGGCGGGACAGGGGGCACTCCGGGATGTGGCCCAGTACTTC
V gene: TRBV4-1; D gene: TRBD1; clone size: many; J gene: TRBJ1-5; CDR3 protein: CASSQAGTGRNQPQHF; CDR3 DNA: TGCGCCAGCAGCCAGGCCGGGACAGGGCGCAATCAGCCCCAGCATTTT